A selection of T cell receptor beta chains follows, all from one sample in a study of Graves' ophthalmopathy and Graves' hyperthyroidism. One entry per CDR3 protein results from TCRdb running MiXCR on the multiplex PCR reads. The sample consists of about 1.2 million distinct CDR3 sequences, approximately 35% of them appearing once. The sequenced sample was peripheral blood or thyroid tissue (not recorded which). The receptor set was obtained from an adult man with Graves' hyperthyroidism. CDR3s include the opening cysteine and the closing phenylalanine or tryptophan. The order of the fields is CDR3 protein, CDR3 DNA, V gene, D gene, clone size, J gene. D genes are given only for firm matches. Clone size is given for some rows only: seen once, a few or many times, or a class if the clone is expanded.

CDR3: CASSITTGPGYGYTF
DNA: TGTGCCAGCAGCATAACGACAGGGCCAGGCTATGGCTACACCTTC
V: TRBV7-9
D: TRBD1
size: .
J: TRBJ1-2

CDR3: CSVEDRGYTF
DNA: TGCAGCGTAGAAGACAGGGGGTATACCTTC
V: TRBV29-1
D: TRBD1
size: many
J: TRBJ1-2

CDR3: CASAAANTEAFF
DNA: TGTGCTAGTGCGGCAGCGAACACTGAAGCTTTCTTT
V: TRBV10-3
D: .
size: .
J: TRBJ1-1

CDR3: CASSVHRMADTQYF
DNA: TGTGCCAGCAGCGTCCACAGGATGGCAGATACGCAGTATTTT
V: TRBV9
D: .
size: .
J: TRBJ2-3

CDR3: CAIRDHGDAKRRGTGELFF
DNA: TGTGCCATCAGAGACCACGGGGACGCCAAACGTCGAGGGACCGGGGAGCTGTTTTTT
V: TRBV10-3
D: .
size: many
J: TRBJ2-2

CDR3: CASRDTGTSPQETQYF
DNA: TGTGCCAGCAGAGATACCGGGACTAGCCCCCAAGAGACCCAGTACTTC
V: TRBV6-6
D: TRBD2
size: few
J: TRBJ2-5

CDR3: CASSLVSRAETQYF
DNA: TGTGCCAGCAGCTTAGTAAGCAGAGCGGAGACCCAGTACTTC
V: TRBV7-2
D: .
size: many
J: TRBJ2-5

CDR3: CASSSYQGFAFF
DNA: TGTGCCAGCAGCTCATATCAGGGGTTCGCTTTCTTT
V: TRBV7-2
D: .
size: few
J: TRBJ1-1

CDR3: CSASSGTRSYEQYF
DNA: TGCAGTGCTAGTTCGGGGACTAGGTCCTACGAGCAGTACTTC
V: TRBV20-1
D: TRBD2
size: .
J: TRBJ2-7

CDR3: CASSRGQENTEAFF
DNA: TGCGCCAGCAGCAGGGGACAGGAGAACACTGAAGCTTTCTTT
V: TRBV5-1
D: TRBD1
size: many
J: TRBJ1-1

CDR3: CASSQDHLNRGHQPQHF
DNA: TGCGCCAGCAGCCAAGACCACTTGAACAGGGGTCATCAGCCCCAGCATTTT
V: TRBV4-1
D: TRBD1
size: .
J: TRBJ1-5

CDR3: CASSRGNYEQYF
DNA: TGTGCCAGCAGTCGCGGGAACTACGAGCAGTACTTC
V: TRBV6-1
D: .
size: few
J: TRBJ2-7

CDR3: CAGSGNSRGSNSPLHF
DNA: TGTGCCGGCTCCGGAAATAGTCGCGGATCGAATTCACCCCTCCACTTT
V: TRBV2
D: .
size: .
J: TRBJ1-6

CDR3: CASSLEGHQAGTEAFF
DNA: TGCGCCAGCAGCTTGGAGGGACACCAAGCGGGAACTGAAGCTTTCTTT
V: TRBV5-1
D: .
size: .
J: TRBJ1-1

CDR3: CASSLVRTGGTGELFF
DNA: TGTGCCAGCAGCTTAGTCCGGACAGGGGGCACCGGGGAGCTGTTTTTT
V: TRBV7-9
D: TRBD1
size: .
J: TRBJ2-2

CDR3: CASSYTVGSGYTF
DNA: TGTGCCAGCAGTTATACTGTCGGTTCGGGCTACACCTTC
V: TRBV2
D: .
size: many
J: TRBJ1-2

CDR3: CASRRQGGTQYF
DNA: TGTGCCAGCAGACGACAGGGTGGGACCCAGTACTTC
V: TRBV6-1
D: TRBD1
size: once
J: TRBJ2-5

CDR3: CAIGRTSGSYEQYF
DNA: TGCGCCATCGGGCGGACTAGCGGCTCCTACGAGCAGTACTTC
V: TRBV10-2
D: TRBD2
size: .
J: TRBJ2-7

CDR3: CSAREAGRTEAFF
DNA: TGCAGTGCTAGAGAGGCAGGGCGAACTGAAGCTTTCTTT
V: TRBV20-1
D: .
size: .
J: TRBJ1-1

CDR3: CATRRDLNTEAFF
DNA: TGTGCCACCCGCAGGGACCTGAACACTGAAGCTTTCTTT
V: TRBV10-3
D: .
size: many
J: TRBJ1-1

CDR3: CASSTTGTSGMQQYF
DNA: TGTGCCAGCAGTACAACCGGGACTAGCGGGATGCAGCAGTACTTC
V: TRBV10-3
D: TRBD2
size: few
J: TRBJ2-7

CDR3: CASSLSRFQYTEAFF
DNA: TGCGCCAGCAGCTTGTCAAGGTTTCAGTACACTGAAGCTTTCTTT
V: TRBV5-1
D: .
size: many
J: TRBJ1-1